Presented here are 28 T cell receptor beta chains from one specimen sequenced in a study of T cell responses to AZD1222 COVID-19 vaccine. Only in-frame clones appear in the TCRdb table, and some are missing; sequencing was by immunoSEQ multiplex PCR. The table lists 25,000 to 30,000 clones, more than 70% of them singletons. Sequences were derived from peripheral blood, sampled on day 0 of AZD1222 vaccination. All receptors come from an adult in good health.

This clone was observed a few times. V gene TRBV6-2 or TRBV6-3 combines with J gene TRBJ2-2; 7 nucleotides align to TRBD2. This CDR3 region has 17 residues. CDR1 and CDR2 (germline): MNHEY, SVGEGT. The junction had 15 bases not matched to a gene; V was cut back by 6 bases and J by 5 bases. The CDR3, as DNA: TGTGCCAGCAGACCTACTTCTGGCGGGAGTATTACCGGGGAGCTGTTTTTT. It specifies CASRPTSGGSITGELFF.

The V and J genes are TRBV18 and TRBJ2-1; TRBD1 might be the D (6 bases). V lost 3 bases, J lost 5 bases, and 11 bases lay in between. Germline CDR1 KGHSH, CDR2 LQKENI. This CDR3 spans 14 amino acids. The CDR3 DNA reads TGTGCCAGCTCACCGGCAGGGACAAACAATGAGCAGTTCTTC. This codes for CASSPAGTNNEQFF.

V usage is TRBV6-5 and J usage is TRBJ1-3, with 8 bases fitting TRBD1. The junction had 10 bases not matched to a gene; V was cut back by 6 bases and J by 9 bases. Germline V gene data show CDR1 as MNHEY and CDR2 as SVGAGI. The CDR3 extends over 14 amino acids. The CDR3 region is CASSTGTGLSTIYF. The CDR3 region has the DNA TGTGCCAGCAGCACGGGGACAGGCCTTAGCACCATATATTTT.

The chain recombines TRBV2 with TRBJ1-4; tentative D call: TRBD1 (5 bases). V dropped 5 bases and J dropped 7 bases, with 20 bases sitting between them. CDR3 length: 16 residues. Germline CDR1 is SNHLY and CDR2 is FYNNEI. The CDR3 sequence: CASSPPLVIRGEKLFF. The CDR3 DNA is TGTGCCAGCAGTCCCCCGCTGGTCATAAGGGGTGAAAAACTGTTTTTT.

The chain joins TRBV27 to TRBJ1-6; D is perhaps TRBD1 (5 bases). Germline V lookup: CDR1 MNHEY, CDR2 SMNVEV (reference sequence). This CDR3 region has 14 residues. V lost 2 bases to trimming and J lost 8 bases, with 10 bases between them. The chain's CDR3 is CASSLGGGDSPLHF. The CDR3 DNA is TGTGCCAGCAGTTTAGGGGGTGGGGATTCACCCCTCCACTTT.

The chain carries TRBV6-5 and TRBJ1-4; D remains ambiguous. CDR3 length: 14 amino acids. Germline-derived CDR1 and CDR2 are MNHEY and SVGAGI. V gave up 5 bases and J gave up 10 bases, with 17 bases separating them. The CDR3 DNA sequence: TGTGCCAGCAGTCCATGGGATAGTGGAGGAAAACTGTTTTTT. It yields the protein CASSPWDSGGKLFF.

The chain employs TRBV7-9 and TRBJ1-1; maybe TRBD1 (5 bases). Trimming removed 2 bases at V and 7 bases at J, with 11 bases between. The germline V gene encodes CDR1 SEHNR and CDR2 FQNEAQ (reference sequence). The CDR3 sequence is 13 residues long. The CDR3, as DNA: TGTGCCAGCAGCTTACGACAGTCGAGTGAAGCTTTCTTT. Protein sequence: CASSLRQSSEAFF.

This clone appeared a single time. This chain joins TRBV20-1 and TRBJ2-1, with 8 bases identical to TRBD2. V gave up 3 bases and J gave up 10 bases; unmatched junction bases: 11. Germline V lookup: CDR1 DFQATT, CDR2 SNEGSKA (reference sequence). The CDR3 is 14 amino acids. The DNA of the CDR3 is TGCAGTGCTAGTTTGGTCAGCGGGAGAACCGAGCAGTTCTTC. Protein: CSASLVSGRTEQFF.

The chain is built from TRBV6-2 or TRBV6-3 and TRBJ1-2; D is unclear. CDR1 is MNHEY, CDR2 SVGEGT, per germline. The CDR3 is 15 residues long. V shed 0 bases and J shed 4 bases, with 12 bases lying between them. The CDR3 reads CASSYSTAGSYGYTF. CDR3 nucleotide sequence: TGTGCCAGCAGTTACTCGACGGCAGGTAGCTATGGCTACACCTTC.

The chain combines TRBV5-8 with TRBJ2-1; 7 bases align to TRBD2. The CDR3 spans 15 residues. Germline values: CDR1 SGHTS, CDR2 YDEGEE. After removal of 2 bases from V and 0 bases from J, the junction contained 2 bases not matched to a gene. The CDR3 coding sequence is TGTGCCAGCAGCTTTCGCGGGAGCTCCTACAATGAGCAGTTCTTC. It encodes CASSFRGSSYNEQFF.

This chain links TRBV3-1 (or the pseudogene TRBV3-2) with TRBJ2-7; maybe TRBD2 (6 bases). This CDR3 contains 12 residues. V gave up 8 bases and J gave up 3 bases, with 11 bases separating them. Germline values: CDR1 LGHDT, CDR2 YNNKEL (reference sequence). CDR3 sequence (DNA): TGTGCCAGCCGGTCTAGCGACTACGAGCAGTACGTC. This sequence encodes CASRSSDYEQYV.

The CDR3 bases are TGTGCCTGGAGTGTAGGCCAATACAATGAGCAGTTCTTC. It translates to CAWSVGQYNEQFF. The chain joins TRBV30 to TRBJ2-1; D gene unclear. CDR1 is GTSNPN, CDR2 SVGIG, per germline (reference sequence). The CDR3 consists of 13 residues. V lost 0 bases to trimming and J lost 4 bases, with 7 bases between them. The variable domain in full, with the rest retrieved from reference TRBV30 and TRBJ2-1, is SQTIHQWPATLVQPVGSPLSLECTVEGTSNPNLYWYRQAAGRGLQLLFYSVGIGQISSEVPQNLSASRPQDRQFILSSKKLLLSDSGFYLCAWSVGQYNEQFFGPGTRLTVL.

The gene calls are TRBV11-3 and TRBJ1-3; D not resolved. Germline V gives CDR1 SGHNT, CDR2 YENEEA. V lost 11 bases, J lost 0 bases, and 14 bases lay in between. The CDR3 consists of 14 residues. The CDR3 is CACTETGSGNTIYF. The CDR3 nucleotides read TGTGCCTGCACTGAAACGGGCTCTGGAAACACCATATATTTT.

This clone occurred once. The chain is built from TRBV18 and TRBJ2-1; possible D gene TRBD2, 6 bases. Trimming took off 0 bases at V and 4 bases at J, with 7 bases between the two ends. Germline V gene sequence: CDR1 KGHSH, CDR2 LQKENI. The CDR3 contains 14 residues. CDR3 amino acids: CASSPPSGYNEQFF. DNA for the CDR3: TGTGCCAGCTCACCACCTAGCGGTTACAATGAGCAGTTCTTC.

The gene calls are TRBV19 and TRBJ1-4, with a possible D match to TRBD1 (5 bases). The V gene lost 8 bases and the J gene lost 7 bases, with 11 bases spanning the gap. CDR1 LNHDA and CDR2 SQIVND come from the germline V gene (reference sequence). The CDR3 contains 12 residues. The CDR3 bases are TGTGCCAGTGAAGGGACTGTTGAAAAACTGTTTTTT. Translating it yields CASEGTVEKLFF.

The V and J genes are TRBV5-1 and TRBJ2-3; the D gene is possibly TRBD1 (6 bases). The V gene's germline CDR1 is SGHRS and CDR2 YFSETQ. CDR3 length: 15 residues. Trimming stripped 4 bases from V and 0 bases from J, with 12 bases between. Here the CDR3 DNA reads TGCGCCAGCAGCGGCGGACAGACTAGCACAGATACGCAGTATTTT. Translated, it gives CASSGGQTSTDTQYF.

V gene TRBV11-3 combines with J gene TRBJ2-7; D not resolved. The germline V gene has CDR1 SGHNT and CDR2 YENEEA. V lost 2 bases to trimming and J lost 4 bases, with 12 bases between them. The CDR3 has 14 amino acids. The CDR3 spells CASSLTVSPYEQYV. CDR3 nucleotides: TGTGCCAGCAGCTTAACCGTCTCCCCGTACGAGCAGTACGTC.

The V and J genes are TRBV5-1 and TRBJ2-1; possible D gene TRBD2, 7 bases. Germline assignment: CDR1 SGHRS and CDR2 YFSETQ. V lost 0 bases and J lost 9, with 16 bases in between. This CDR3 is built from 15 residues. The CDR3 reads CASSLDPGGPGEQFF. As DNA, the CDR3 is TGCGCCAGCAGCTTGGACCCGGGGGGCCCCGGTGAGCAGTTCTTC.

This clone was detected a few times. CDR3 in amino acids: CASSKESNYGYTF. In DNA form, the CDR3 reads TGTGCCAGCAGTAAGGAATCTAACTATGGCTACACCTTC. The chain carries TRBV12-3 or TRBV12-4 and TRBJ1-2, with D unclear. The V gene lost 5 bases and the J gene lost 0 bases, with 7 bases spanning the gap. This CDR3 is built from 13 residues.

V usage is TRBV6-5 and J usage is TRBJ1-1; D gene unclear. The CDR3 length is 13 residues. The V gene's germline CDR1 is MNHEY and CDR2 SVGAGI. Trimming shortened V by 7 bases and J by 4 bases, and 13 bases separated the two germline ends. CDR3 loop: CASTSRPSTEAFF. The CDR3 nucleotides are TGTGCCAGCACCTCCCGACCAAGCACTGAAGCTTTCTTT.

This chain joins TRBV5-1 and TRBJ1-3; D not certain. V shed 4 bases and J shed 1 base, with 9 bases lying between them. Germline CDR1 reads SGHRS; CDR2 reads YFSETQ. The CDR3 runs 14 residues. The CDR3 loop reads CASSPGRSGNTIYF. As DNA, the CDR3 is TGCGCCAGCAGCCCGGGCCGATCTGGAAACACCATATATTTT.

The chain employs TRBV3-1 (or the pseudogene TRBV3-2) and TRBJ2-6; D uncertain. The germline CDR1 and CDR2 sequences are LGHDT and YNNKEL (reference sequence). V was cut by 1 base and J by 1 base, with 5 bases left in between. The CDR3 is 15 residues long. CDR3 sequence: CASSQAGSGANVLTF. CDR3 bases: TGTGCCAGCAGCCAAGCTGGGTCTGGGGCCAACGTCCTGACTTTC.

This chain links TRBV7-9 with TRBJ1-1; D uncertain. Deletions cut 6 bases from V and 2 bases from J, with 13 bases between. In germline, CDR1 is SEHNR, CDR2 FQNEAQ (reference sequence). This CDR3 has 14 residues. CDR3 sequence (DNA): TGTGCCAGCAGTCGACTCGAAACAAACACTGAAGCTTTCTTT. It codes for CASSRLETNTEAFF.

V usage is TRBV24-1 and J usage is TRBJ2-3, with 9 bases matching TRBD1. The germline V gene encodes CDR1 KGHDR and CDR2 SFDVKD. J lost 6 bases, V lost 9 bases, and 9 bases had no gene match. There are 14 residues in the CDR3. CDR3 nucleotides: TGTGCCACCTCCGGGACAGGGAAAGGGGATACGCAGTATTTT. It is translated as CATSGTGKGDTQYF.

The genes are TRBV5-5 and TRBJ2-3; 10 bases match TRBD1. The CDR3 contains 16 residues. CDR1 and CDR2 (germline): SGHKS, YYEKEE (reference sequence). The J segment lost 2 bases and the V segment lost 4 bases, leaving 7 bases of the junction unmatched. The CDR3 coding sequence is TGTGCCAGCAGCATCCCGGGACAGGGGATCACAGATACGCAGTATTTT. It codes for CASSIPGQGITDTQYF. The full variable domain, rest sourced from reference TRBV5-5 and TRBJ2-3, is DAGVTQSPTHLIKTRGQQVTLRCSPISGHKSVSWYQQVLGQGPQFIFQYYEKEERGRGNFPDRFSARQFPNYSSELNVNALLLGDSALYLCASSIPGQGITDTQYFGPGTRLTVL.

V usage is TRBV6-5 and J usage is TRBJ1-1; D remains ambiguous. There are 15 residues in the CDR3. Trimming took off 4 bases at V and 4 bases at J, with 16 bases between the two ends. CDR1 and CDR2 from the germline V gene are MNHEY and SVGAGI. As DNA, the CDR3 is TGTGCCAGCAGTTCAAGGACCGAGATGGGCACTGAAGCTTTCTTT. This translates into CASSSRTEMGTEAFF.

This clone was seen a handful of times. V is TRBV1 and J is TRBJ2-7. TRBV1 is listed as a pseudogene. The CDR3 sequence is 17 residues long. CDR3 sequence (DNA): TGCACCAGCAGCCAAGATGATTCCAAAAGGCTTTTGGACGAGCAGTACTTC. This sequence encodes CTSSQDDSKRLLDEQYF.

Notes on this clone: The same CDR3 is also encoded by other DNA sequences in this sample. The CDR3 loop is CASSLGMDSPLHF. CDR3 nucleotide sequence: TGTGCCAGCAGCTTGGGAATGGATTCACCCCTCCACTTT. The chain couples TRBV5-6 to TRBJ1-6; D is unclear. Germline CDR1 is SGHDT and CDR2 is YYEEEE. The CDR3 has 13 amino acids. V lost 0 bases and J lost 8, with 6 bases in between.